The 22 T cell receptor beta chains given below trace back to one sample, sequenced in a study of blood T cell repertoires in COVID-19. Produced via immunoSEQ multiplex PCR; TCRdb's table is partial and in-frame only. The sample lists some 180,000 clones; 85% were seen once. Sequenced: peripheral blood. Receptors originate from a woman aged 60-70 years with acute or convalescent COVID-19.

The chain carries TRBV4-1 and TRBJ2-3, with 12 bases lining up with TRBD2. CDR3 length: 16 residues. V trimming: 2 bases; J trimming: 2 bases; junction bases outside the gene matches: 2. Germline-derived CDR1 and CDR2 are MGHRA and YSYEKL. CDR3 bases: TGCGCCAGCAGCCAAACTAGCGGGAGGCCCACAGATACGCAGTATTTT. Protein sequence: CASSQTSGRPTDTQYF.

The V call is TRBV20-1, the J call TRBJ1-2; unclear D gene. The V end was cut by 3 bases, the J end by 5 bases, with 4 bases between. Germline-derived CDR1 and CDR2 are DFQATT and SNEGSKA (reference sequence). This CDR3 has 10 residues. Here the CDR3 reads CSARAYGYTF. The CDR3 DNA follows: TGCAGTGCTAGGGCATATGGCTACACCTTC.

The gene calls are TRBV6-5 and TRBJ2-7; 7 bases map to TRBD1. This CDR3 spans 15 amino acids. From germline, CDR1 is MNHEY and CDR2 SVGAGI. V was pared by 2 bases and J by 5 bases, with 9 bases of the junction left unmatched. The CDR3: CASSYRQGVSNEQYF. In nucleotides, the CDR3 is TGTGCCAGCAGTTACAGGCAGGGGGTTTCCAACGAGCAGTACTTC.

J is TRBJ1-1 and V is TRBV28; D remains unclear. CDR1 and CDR2 from the germline V gene are MDHEN and SYDVKM. Between the trimmed V and J ends, which lost 7 bases and 0 bases, there was a span of 6 bases. The CDR3 has 12 residues. CDR3 protein: CASNSVNTEAFF. The CDR3 DNA follows: TGTGCCAGCAACTCGGTGAACACTGAAGCTTTCTTT.

The chain employs TRBV7-2 and TRBJ2-2, with 7 bases identical to TRBD2. Germline CDR1 is SGHTA and CDR2 is FQGNSA. The CDR3 runs 17 residues. With V trimmed by 1 base and J by 0 bases, 5 bases remained unmatched. The CDR3: CASSLDGAGANTGELFF. The DNA of the CDR3 is TGTGCCAGCAGCTTAGATGGTGCGGGGGCGAACACCGGGGAGCTGTTTTTT.

V usage is TRBV19 and J usage is TRBJ1-1, with TRBD1 matching over 7 bases. The V and J ends lost 6 bases and 0 bases, in that order; junction bases with no gene match: 10. Per the germline V gene, CDR1 is LNHDA and CDR2 is SQIVND (reference sequence). This CDR3 is built from 16 residues. The CDR3 sequence is CASRPEQGRMNTEAFF. The CDR3, as DNA: TGTGCCAGTAGGCCTGAACAGGGGCGGATGAACACTGAAGCTTTCTTT.

V is TRBV18 and J is TRBJ1-2; D perhaps matches TRBD1 (5 bases). The CDR3 runs 14 residues. The V end lost 2 bases, the J end lost 8 bases, and 15 bases lay between the germline ends. Germline assignment: CDR1 KGHSH and CDR2 LQKENI. DNA for the CDR3: TGTGCCAGCTCACCAGGGACTAATACCCCAGGCTACACCTTC. Protein sequence: CASSPGTNTPGYTF.

This clone was observed a single time. This chain links TRBV3-1 (or the pseudogene TRBV3-2) with TRBJ1-2, with no clear D. The CDR3 runs to 13 residues. Germline V gene lookup returns CDR1 LGHDT and CDR2 YNNKEL (reference sequence). V was pared by 1 base and J by 4 bases, with 7 bases between. CDR3 loop: CASSQVRFYGYTF. CDR3 in DNA: TGTGCCAGCAGCCAAGTTAGATTCTATGGCTACACCTTC.

This clone was detected only once. V gene TRBV30 combines with J gene TRBJ1-1; D possibly corresponds to TRBD1 (6 bases). Per the germline V gene, CDR1 is GTSNPN and CDR2 is SVGIG (reference sequence). The V end was cut by 2 bases, the J end by 2 bases, with 15 bases between. This CDR3 comprises 15 residues. The CDR3 DNA reads as TGTGCCTGGAGTAGGGGGGGACAAATAAACACTGAAGCTTTCTTT. Translated, it gives CAWSRGGQINTEAFF.

The chain is built from TRBV5-1 and TRBJ2-2, with 7 bases identical to TRBD2. Germline V gives CDR1 SGHRS, CDR2 YFSETQ. J lost 2 bases, V lost 0 bases, and 4 bases had no gene match. The CDR3 loop spans 16 amino acids. CDR3 in DNA: TGCGCCAGCAGCTTGGCGGGAGGAATAAACACCGGGGAGCTGTTTTTT. Translating it yields CASSLAGGINTGELFF.

The gene calls are TRBV5-1 and TRBJ1-2; D perhaps matches TRBD1 (5 bases). The CDR3 contains 18 residues. Trimming removed 0 bases at V and 0 bases at J, with 18 bases between. Germline values: CDR1 SGHRS, CDR2 YFSETQ. This chain's CDR3 is CASSLASGGRLANYGYTF. CDR3 DNA: TGCGCCAGCAGCTTGGCCAGTGGGGGGAGGCTCGCTAACTATGGCTACACCTTC.

This clone appeared once. J is TRBJ2-6 and V is TRBV11-2; 7 bases match TRBD1. There are 15 residues in the CDR3. The germline CDR1 and CDR2 sequences are SGHAT and FQNNGV. V shed 5 bases, J shed 2 bases, and the junction held 3 bases outside the gene matches. Written as DNA, the CDR3 is TGTGCCAGCAGCACCCAGGGGGCTGGGGCCAACGTCCTGACTTTC. It codes for CASSTQGAGANVLTF.

In the case of this clone: This specimen includes other DNA sequences encoding the same CDR3. The chain employs TRBV3-1 (or the pseudogene TRBV3-2) and TRBJ1-1; 7 bases map to TRBD1. The V segment lost 4 bases and the J segment 1 base; nucleotides outside the gene matches: 6. Germline lookup yields CDR1 LGHDT and CDR2 YNNKEL (reference sequence). There are 15 residues in the CDR3. The CDR3 loop reads CASSPQGSANTEAFF. The CDR3 DNA reads as TGTGCCAGCAGCCCACAGGGGTCGGCGAACACTGAAGCTTTCTTT.

V and J are TRBV11-2 and TRBJ2-2; possibly TRBD1 for D (5 bases). V was trimmed by 5 bases and J by 2 bases, leaving 9 bases between them. The CDR3 has 14 amino acids. Germline assignment: CDR1 SGHAT and CDR2 FQNNGV. CDR3 in DNA: TGTGCCAGCAGCCGCGACAGTAACACCGGGGAGCTGTTTTTT. Its protein is CASSRDSNTGELFF.

This clone was observed once. This sequence joins TRBV19 and TRBJ2-1, with a tentative D call TRBD1 (6 bases). Trimming removed 5 bases at V and 0 bases at J, with 14 bases between. The germline V gene has CDR1 LNHDA and CDR2 SQIVND (reference sequence). The CDR3 runs 16 residues. The CDR3 loop reads CASSDLTGSSYNEQFF. The CDR3, as DNA: TGTGCCAGTAGTGACTTGACAGGTAGCTCCTACAATGAGCAGTTCTTC.

The V call is TRBV11-1, the J call TRBJ1-4; D perhaps matches TRBD1 (5 bases). The CDR3 covers 14 residues. Germline CDR1 SGHAT, CDR2 FQDESV (reference sequence). V lost 3 bases, J lost 3 bases, and 8 bases lay in between. The DNA for the CDR3 is TGTGCCAGCAGCTTGGAAGGGGCTAATGAAAAACTGTTTTTT. Translating it yields CASSLEGANEKLFF. Filled out from reference TRBV11-1 and TRBJ1-4, the complete variable domain reads EAEVAQSPRYKITEKSQAVAFWCDPISGHATLYWYRQILGQGPELLVQFQDESVVDDSQLPKDRFSAERLKGVDSTLKIQPAELGDSAMYLCASSLEGANEKLFFGSGTQLSVL.

The chain uses TRBV6-2 or TRBV6-3 and TRBJ2-1; a weak D match, TRBD2 (5 bases). Germline V gives CDR1 MNHEY, CDR2 SVGEGT. Trimming removed 6 bases at V and 6 bases at J, with 15 bases between. This CDR3 contains 14 residues. The CDR3 loop reads CASSRGAVLNEQFF. CDR3 sequence (DNA): TGTGCCAGCAGCCGAGGAGCGGTCCTCAATGAGCAGTTCTTC.

The chain carries TRBV19 and TRBJ1-2; 9 bases fit TRBD1. CDR3 length equals 17 residues. Germline V gene data show CDR1 as LNHDA and CDR2 as SQIVND (reference sequence). After removal of 3 bases from V and 6 bases from J, the junction contained 14 bases not matched to a gene. The CDR3 DNA reads TGTGCCAGTAGTATCCGGGGACAGGGAATGATGGGTGATGGCTACACCTTC. Translation gives CASSIRGQGMMGDGYTF.

There are a few counts of this clone. The chain links TRBV19 to TRBJ1-4; 8 nucleotides line up with TRBD1. V was clipped by 8 bases and J by 0 bases; unmatched bases: 8. The CDR3 totals 16 residues. Germline CDR1 is LNHDA and CDR2 is SQIVND (reference sequence). CDR3 sequence (DNA): TGTGCCAGTTCTCGACAGGGGAGGGCAACTAATGAAAAACTGTTTTTT. This translates into CASSRQGRATNEKLFF.

This chain uses TRBV5-1 with TRBJ2-5, with a weak D call TRBD2 (6 bases). The CDR3 extends over 15 amino acids. V was pared by 0 bases and J by 4 bases, with 13 bases between. The V gene's germline CDR1 is SGHRS and CDR2 YFSETQ. CDR3 sequence reads: CASSLAGHGGETQYF. The CDR3 DNA is TGCGCCAGCAGCTTGGCCGGACACGGGGGAGAGACCCAGTACTTC. Complete variable domain (other parts from reference TRBV5-1 and TRBJ2-5): KAGVTQTPRYLIKTRGQQVTLSCSPISGHRSVSWYQQTPGQGLQFLFEYFSETQRNKGNFPGRFSGRQFSNSRSEMNVSTLELGDSALYLCASSLAGHGGETQYFGPGTRLLVL.

The V and J genes are TRBV4-1 and TRBJ2-2; D might be TRBD2 (6 bases). Trimming shortened V by 9 bases and J by 0 bases, and 11 bases separated the two germline ends. Germline assignment: CDR1 MGHRA and CDR2 YSYEKL. The CDR3 has 14 amino acids. The CDR3 coding sequence is TGCGCCAGTAGTCGGGACTCGAACACCGGGGAGCTGTTTTTT. This encodes CASSRDSNTGELFF.

The chain combines TRBV30 with TRBJ2-3, with 9 nucleotides matching TRBD1. The CDR3 totals 14 residues. Trimming cost V 5 bases and J 1 base; bases outside gene matches: 4. CDR1 and CDR2 (germline): GTSNPN, SVGIG (reference sequence). The DNA of the CDR3 is TGTGCCTGGGGCGGGACAGGGCGCACAGATACGCAGTATTTT. It yields the protein CAWGGTGRTDTQYF.